This T cell receptor (beta chain) was observed in a study of T cells in Graves' hyperthyroidism and ophthalmopathy. This clonotype was seen many times. RNA transcripts were the template for amplifying TCR beta CDR3 regions. First-round RT-PCR of the TCR CDR3 relied on the HTBI primer set. TCRdb called the multiplex PCR reads again in MiXCR, with one record for every CDR3 protein. This sample carries a few hundred thousand distinct CDR3 sequences, about 18% of them seen once, and the ten largest clones take about 3.7%. V was clipped by 5 bases and J by 5 bases, with 8 bases between them. The germline CDR1 and CDR2 sequences are SGHRS and YFSETQ. There are 11 residues in the CDR3.

This chain connects TRBV5-1 to TRBJ2-7; D unresolved. This receptor was taken from a woman aged 18-30 years with Graves' hyperthyroidism. The sequenced sample consisted of blood. This CDR3 reads CASRNSDEQYF. In DNA, the CDR3 is TGCGCCAGCAGAAACAGTGACGAGCAGTACTTC.